This T cell receptor (beta chain) was sequenced for a study of cytomegalovirus exposure and HLA in healthy donors. Overall study: Of the donors genotyped, approximately 400 in all, 75% to 90% fell in the Caucasian-associated ancestry cluster.

Trimming removed 4 bases from V and 8 bases from J, with 11 bases in between. The CDR3 consists of 12 residues. Germline lookup yields CDR1 SQVTM and CDR2 ANQGSEA. Primers for the PCR totalled 60 Vbeta and 13 Jbeta. The protocol was immunoSEQ multiplex PCR, while the TCRdb copy is restricted to in-frame clones and leaves out a portion. This sample has approximately 120,000 clones, with 76% found just once. The sequence came from a woman aged 45-65 years in good health and CMV-seropositive. The sample consisted of PBMCs. This chain joins TRBV29-1 and TRBJ1-4, with D uncertain. In nucleotides, the CDR3 is TGCAGCGTTGGGGAGGGTGGCGAAAAACTGTTTTTT. Its translation is CSVGEGGEKLFF.